This T cell receptor (beta chain) is from a study of blood T cell repertoires in COVID-19. Whole-study context: The study drew acute and convalescent COVID-19 samples from the United States, Italy and Spain. From T cells, B-cell-depleted T cells, or PBMCs came the material, which was cDNA or gDNA.

Participants were aged about 18 to 89 years from around 26 US areas. Donors in Cohort 3 counted as recovered after two negative PCRs, clearance, or symptom resolution. Sequenced by immunoSEQ multiplex PCR; TCRdb stores in-frame clones only, minus some. The sample includes around 200,000 clones, 85% seen only once; the top ten take about 19%. The CDR3 is 15 amino acids. V was pared by 7 bases and J by 9 bases, with 12 bases of the junction left unmatched. In germline, CDR1 is MNHEY, CDR2 SMNVEV (reference sequence). The chain joins TRBV27 to TRBJ1-6; TRBD1 agrees at 7 bases. This clonotype was obtained from a man aged 35 to 55 who had recovered from COVID-19. Specimen: PBMCs or T cells enriched from blood (not recorded which). CDR3 sequence: CASTTRGGGPSPLHF. The CDR3 DNA is TGTGCCAGCACCACCCGAGGAGGGGGCCCTTCACCCCTCCACTTT.